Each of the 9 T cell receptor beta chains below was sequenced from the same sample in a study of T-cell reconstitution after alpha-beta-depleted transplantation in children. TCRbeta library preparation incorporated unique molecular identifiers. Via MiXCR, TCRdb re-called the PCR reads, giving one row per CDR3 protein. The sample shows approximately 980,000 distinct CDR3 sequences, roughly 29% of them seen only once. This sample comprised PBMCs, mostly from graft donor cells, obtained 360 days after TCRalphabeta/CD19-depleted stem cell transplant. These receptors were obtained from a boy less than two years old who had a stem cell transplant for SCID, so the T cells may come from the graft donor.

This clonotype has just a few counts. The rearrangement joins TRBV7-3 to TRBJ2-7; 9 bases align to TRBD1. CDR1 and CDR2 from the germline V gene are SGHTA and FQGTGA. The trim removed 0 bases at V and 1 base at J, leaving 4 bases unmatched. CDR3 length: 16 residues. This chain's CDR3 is CASSLTPGTGSYEQYF. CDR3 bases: TGTGCCAGCAGCTTAACCCCCGGGACAGGGTCCTACGAGCAGTACTTC.

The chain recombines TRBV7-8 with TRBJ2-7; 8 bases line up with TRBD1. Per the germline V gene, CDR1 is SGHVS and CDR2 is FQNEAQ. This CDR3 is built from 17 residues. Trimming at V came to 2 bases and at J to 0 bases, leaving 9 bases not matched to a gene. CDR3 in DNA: TGTGCCAGCAGCTTACAGGGGGCCTTCCTAAGCTCCTACGAGCAGTACTTC. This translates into CASSLQGAFLSSYEQYF. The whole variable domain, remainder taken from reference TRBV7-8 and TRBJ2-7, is GAGVSQSPRYKVAKRGQDVALRCDPISGHVSLFWYQQALGQGPEFLTYFQNEAQLDKSGLPSDRFFAERPEGSVSTLKIQRTQQEDSAVYLCASSLQGAFLSSYEQYFGPGTRLTVT.

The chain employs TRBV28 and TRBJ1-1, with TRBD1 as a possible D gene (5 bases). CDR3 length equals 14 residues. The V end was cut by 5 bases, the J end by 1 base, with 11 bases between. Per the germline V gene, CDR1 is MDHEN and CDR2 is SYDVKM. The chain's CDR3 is CASSSLQGNTEAFF. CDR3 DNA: TGTGCCAGCAGTAGCTTGCAGGGGAACACTGAAGCTTTCTTT.

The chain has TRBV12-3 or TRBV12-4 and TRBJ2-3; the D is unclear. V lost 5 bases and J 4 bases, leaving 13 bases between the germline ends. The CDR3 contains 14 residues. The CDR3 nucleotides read TGTGCCAGCAGTCATCTACACGGTCCAGATACGCAGTATTTT. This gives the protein CASSHLHGPDTQYF.

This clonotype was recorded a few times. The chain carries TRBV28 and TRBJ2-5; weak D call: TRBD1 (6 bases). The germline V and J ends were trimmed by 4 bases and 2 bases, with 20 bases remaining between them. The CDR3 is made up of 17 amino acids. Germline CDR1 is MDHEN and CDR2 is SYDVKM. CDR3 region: CASSSILHDRSQETQYF. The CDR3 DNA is TGTGCCAGCAGTTCAATCTTACACGACAGGTCACAAGAGACCCAGTACTTC.

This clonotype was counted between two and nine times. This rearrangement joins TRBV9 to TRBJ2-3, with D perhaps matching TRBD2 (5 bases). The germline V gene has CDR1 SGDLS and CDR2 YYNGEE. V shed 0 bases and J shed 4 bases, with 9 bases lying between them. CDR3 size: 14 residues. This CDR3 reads CASSVVGSADTQYF. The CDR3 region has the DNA TGTGCCAGCAGCGTAGTAGGTAGCGCAGATACGCAGTATTTT.

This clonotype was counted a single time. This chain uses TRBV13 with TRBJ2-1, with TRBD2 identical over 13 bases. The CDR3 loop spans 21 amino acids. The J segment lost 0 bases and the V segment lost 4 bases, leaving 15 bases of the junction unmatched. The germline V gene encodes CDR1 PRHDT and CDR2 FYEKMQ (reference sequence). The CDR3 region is CASSSLGPGTSGASSYNEQFF. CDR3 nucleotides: TGTGCCAGCAGCTCTCTGGGGCCCGGGACTAGCGGGGCAAGCTCCTACAATGAGCAGTTCTTC.

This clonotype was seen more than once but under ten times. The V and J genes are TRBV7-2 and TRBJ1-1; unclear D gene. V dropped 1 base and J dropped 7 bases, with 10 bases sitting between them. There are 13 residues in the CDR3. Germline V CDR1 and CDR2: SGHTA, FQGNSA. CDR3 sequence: CASSLVAGFEAFF. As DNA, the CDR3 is TGTGCCAGCAGCTTAGTGGCCGGGTTTGAAGCTTTCTTT. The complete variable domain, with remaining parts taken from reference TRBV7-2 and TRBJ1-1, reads GAGVSQSPSNKVTEKGKDVELRCDPISGHTALYWYRQSLGQGLEFLIYFQGNSAPDKSGLPSDRFSAERTGGSVSTLTIQRTQQEDSAVYLCASSLVAGFEAFFGQGTRLTVV.

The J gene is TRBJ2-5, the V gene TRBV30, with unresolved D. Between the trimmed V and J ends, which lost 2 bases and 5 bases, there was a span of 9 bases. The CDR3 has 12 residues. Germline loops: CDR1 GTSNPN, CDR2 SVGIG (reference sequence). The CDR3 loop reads CAWSILGETQYF. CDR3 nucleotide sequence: TGTGCCTGGAGTATCCTCGGCGAGACCCAGTACTTC.